This is a list of T cell receptor beta chains from one sample in a study of blood T cell repertoires in COVID-19. Here immunoSEQ multiplex PCR was the method, and the copy in TCRdb shows in-frame clones only, minus some. The sample has under 200,000 clones; about 85% are singletons. The sequenced sample was peripheral blood. These receptor sequences come from a man between 60 and 75 years old with active or convalescent COVID-19. CDR3s include the opening cysteine and the closing phenylalanine or tryptophan. The order of the fields is V gene, J gene, clone size, D gene, CDR3 protein, CDR3 DNA. D genes are given only for firm matches. Only part of the rows carry a size: once, few, many, or a class if the clone is expanded.

>TRBV28|TRBJ1-5|-|TRBD1
CASRLLAYDGTVSSVQPQHF
TGTGCCAGCAGACTTCTCGCCTACGATGGGACAGTGTCCTCAGTTCAGCCCCAGCATTTT
>TRBV6-6|TRBJ1-5|-|TRBD1
CASSSHDRALNQPQHF
TGTGCCAGCAGCTCCCACGACAGGGCACTCAATCAGCCCCAGCATTTT
>TRBV6-5|TRBJ2-7|once|-
CASRTEPGHLPYF
TGTGCCAGCAGAACCGAGCCGGGACACCTCCCGTACTTC
>TRBV5-1|TRBJ2-1|-|TRBD2
CASSLGGTTQTNEQFF
TGCGCCAGCAGCTTGGGAGGGACTACCCAAACCAATGAGCAGTTCTTC
>TRBV10-3|TRBJ2-1|once|TRBD2
CATGTASGGDEQFF
TGTGCCACGGGGACGGCCTCGGGGGGAGATGAGCAGTTCTTC
>TRBV5-1|TRBJ1-4|once|-
CASSLQGGEKLFF
TGCGCCAGCAGCTTACAGGGCGGGGAAAAACTGTTTTTT
>TRBV2|TRBJ2-1|-|-
CASSGGLAQNEQFF
TGTGCCAGCAGTGGGGGGCTAGCTCAGAATGAGCAGTTCTTC
>TRBV29-1|TRBJ1-1|-|TRBD1
CSVRRLDRVGTEAFF
TGCAGCGTCCGTCGCCTCGACAGGGTGGGCACTGAAGCTTTCTTT
>TRBV5-1|TRBJ2-3|-|TRBD2
CASSLRTSGGRTDTQYF
TGCGCCAGCAGCCTAAGGACTAGCGGGGGCCGCACAGATACGCAGTATTTT
>TRBV5-1|TRBJ2-3|-|-
CASSFNDGTDTQYF
TGCGCCAGCAGCTTCAACGACGGGACAGATACGCAGTATTTT
>TRBV9|TRBJ1-1|-|-
CASSVGGTEAFF
TGTGCCAGCAGCGTCGGGGGTACTGAAGCTTTCTTT
>TRBV5-4|TRBJ2-3|-|TRBD2
CASSQGLAGARTDTQYF
TGTGCCAGCAGCCAGGGACTAGCGGGGGCCCGCACAGATACGCAGTATTTT
>TRBV5-1|TRBJ1-5|-|-
CASSLGGSGVGDQPQHF
TGCGCCAGCAGCTTGGGGGGTTCCGGGGTTGGCGATCAGCCCCAGCATTTT
>TRBV18|TRBJ2-7|once|TRBD1
CASSPTGTGTYEQYF
TGTGCCAGCTCACCGACCGGGACAGGGACCTACGAGCAGTACTTC
>TRBV19|TRBJ2-1|-|-
CATASLDEQFF
TGTGCCACCGCTAGCCTTGATGAGCAGTTCTTC
>TRBV2|TRBJ1-2|-|TRBD1
CATEFGTGDGYTF
TGTGCCACCGAATTCGGGACAGGGGATGGCTACACCTTC
>TRBV5-1|TRBJ1-6|-|TRBD1
CASSLSSGGGVYNSPLHF
TGCGCCAGCAGCTTGAGTTCAGGGGGCGGCGTCTATAATTCACCCCTCCACTTT
>TRBV29-1|TRBJ1-4|-|-
CSVWREKLFF
TGCAGCGTTTGGCGGGAAAAACTGTTTTTT
>TRBV10-1|TRBJ1-1|-|TRBD1
CASLHRGDRGDTEAFF
TGCGCCAGCCTTCATCGGGGGGACAGGGGGGACACTGAAGCTTTCTTT
>TRBV5-8|TRBJ1-4|-|-
CASSLPGVEKLFF
TGTGCCAGCAGCTTGCCCGGGGTTGAAAAACTGTTTTTT
>TRBV4-2|TRBJ2-3|-|TRBD2
CASSQDLAGGGDTQYF
TGTGCCAGCAGCCAAGATCTAGCGGGGGGCGGAGATACGCAGTATTTT
>TRBV27|TRBJ1-3|-|TRBD1
CASSLTGVGGNTIYF
TGTGCCAGCAGTTTAACAGGGGTGGGAGGAAACACCATATATTTT
>TRBV2|TRBJ1-4|-|TRBD1
CASSGDRGGEKLFF
TGTGCCAGCAGCGGAGACAGGGGAGGAGAAAAACTGTTTTTT
>TRBV19|TRBJ1-5|-|-
CASKEAVSNQPQHF
TGTGCCAGTAAGGAGGCGGTCAGCAATCAGCCCCAGCATTTT
>TRBV5-8|TRBJ1-1|-|-
CASSLGAMNTEAFF
TGTGCCAGCAGCTTGGGGGCCATGAACACTGAAGCTTTCTTT
>TRBV19|TRBJ2-3|-|-
CASSMGVLAGDTQYF
TGTGCCAGTAGTATGGGAGTGCTAGCAGGAGATACGCAGTATTTT
>TRBV12-3/TRBV12-4|TRBJ1-5|-|-
CASSLGGQPQHF
TGTGCCAGCAGTTTAGGTGGCCAGCCCCAGCATTTT
>TRBV2|TRBJ2-1|once|TRBD1
CASRQGAGEQFF
TGTGCCAGCAGGCAGGGGGCCGGTGAGCAGTTCTTC
>TRBV3-1/TRBV3-2|TRBJ2-7|-|-
CASSQAGSEEQYF
TGTGCCAGCAGCCAAGCGGGGAGCGAGGAGCAGTACTTC
>TRBV6-5|TRBJ1-2|-|-
CASSYAEGTSIYGYTF
TGTGCCAGCAGTTATGCCGAGGGGACATCCATCTATGGCTACACCTTC
>TRBV7-2|TRBJ1-6|-|-
CASSLLAGNNSPLHF
TGTGCCAGCAGCTTACTCGCCGGGAATAATTCACCCCTCCACTTT
>TRBV19|TRBJ2-7|once|TRBD1
CASSIGQGSFSYEQYF
TGTGCCAGTAGTATCGGACAGGGGTCATTCTCCTACGAGCAGTACTTC
>TRBV6-5|TRBJ1-2|-|TRBD1
CASSYPPGGHYGYTF
TGTGCCAGCAGCTATCCACCAGGGGGCCACTATGGCTACACCTTC
>TRBV7-9|TRBJ1-4|-|-
CASSFSGAGGNEKLFF
TGTGCCAGCAGCTTTTCGGGCGCGGGGGGTAATGAAAAACTGTTTTTT
>TRBV7-9|TRBJ2-7|-|TRBD2
CASSPRGGIGEQYF
TGTGCCAGCAGCCCCCGGGGGGGTATAGGCGAGCAGTACTTC
>TRBV2|TRBJ1-2|-|-
CASSPRQNSNYGYTF
TGTGCCAGCAGTCCACGACAGAATTCTAACTATGGCTACACCTTC
>TRBV7-2|TRBJ1-5|-|-
CASSPVTGGNQPQHF
TGTGCCAGCAGCCCAGTGACAGGAGGCAATCAGCCCCAGCATTTT
>TRBV7-3|TRBJ2-7|-|-
CASSTPRVAYEQYF
TGTGCCAGCAGCACACCCAGGGTTGCCTACGAGCAGTACTTC
>TRBV5-8|TRBJ2-5|few|-
CASSLWAGPSPETQYF
TGTGCCAGCAGCTTGTGGGCGGGGCCCTCCCCCGAGACCCAGTACTTC
>TRBV5-1|TRBJ2-3|-|-
CASSLAEARSTDTQYF
TGCGCCAGCAGCTTGGCCGAAGCGCGTAGCACAGATACGCAGTATTTT
>TRBV3-1/TRBV3-2|TRBJ2-5|-|-
CASSQRQGLAQYF
TGTGCCAGCAGCCAACGACAGGGACTAGCCCAGTACTTC
>TRBV5-6|TRBJ2-5|once|TRBD2
CASSLRLAGGLQETQYF
TGTGCCAGCAGCTTGAGGCTAGCGGGGGGCCTCCAAGAGACCCAGTACTTC
>TRBV27|TRBJ2-3|-|-
CASSLSSRGEQYF
TGTGCCAGCAGTTTATCGTCGCGGGGAGAGCAGTATTTT
>TRBV3-1/TRBV3-2|TRBJ2-7|-|TRBD1
CASSHPGQGTYEQYF
TGTGCCAGCAGCCACCCGGGACAGGGGACCTACGAGCAGTACTTC
>TRBV7-8|TRBJ2-1|-|-
CASSHGDSLLDEQFF
TGTGCCAGCAGCCATGGGGACTCCTTGTTAGATGAGCAGTTCTTC
>TRBV3-1/TRBV3-2|TRBJ1-6|-|-
CASSQVQGSPLHF
TGTGCCAGCAGCCAAGTCCAGGGCTCACCCCTCCACTTT
>TRBV4-1|TRBJ2-7|-|TRBD2
CASSRTGGTYEQYF
TGCGCCAGCAGCCGGACGGGAGGGACCTACGAGCAGTACTTC
>TRBV20-1|TRBJ2-5|once|-
CSASDGRETQYF
TGCAGTGCTAGTGATGGTCGGGAGACCCAGTACTTC
>TRBV10-3|TRBJ2-1|once|TRBD1
CAINPDRGGDNEQFF
TGTGCCATCAATCCAGACAGGGGGGGGGACAATGAGCAGTTCTTC
>TRBV30|TRBJ1-6|-|-
CAWSVISSYNSPLHF
TGTGCCTGGAGTGTAATCAGCTCCTATAATTCACCCCTCCACTTT
>TRBV5-1|TRBJ2-1|-|-
CASSLVGADYNEQFF
TGCGCCAGCAGCTTGGTTGGGGCGGATTACAATGAGCAGTTCTTC
>TRBV6-1|TRBJ1-3|few|-
CASSERPGRTGNTIYF
TGTGCCAGCAGTGAACGTCCCGGGAGGACGGGAAACACCATATATTTT
>TRBV6-5|TRBJ1-2|once|-
CASSWGENGYTF
TGTGCCAGCAGTTGGGGGGAGAATGGCTACACCTTC